This T cell receptor beta chain derives from a study of shared clonotypes between healthy human individuals. This table comes from immunoSEQ multiplex PCR, and its TCRdb copy is limited to in-frame clones, with some not included. The sample has some 2.4 million clones, over 85% seen once; the top ten hold around 0.37%. V was trimmed by 2 bases and J by 3 bases, leaving 10 bases between them. From germline, CDR1 is MDHEN and CDR2 SYDVKM. This CDR3 comprises 14 residues. The source is a young man in good health. Some clones in this sample may be carry-over from other donors' samples. The chain joins TRBV28 to TRBJ1-1; D unresolved. The sequenced material came from naive CD4+ T cells from PBMCs. Subset noted: CD45RA+ positively selected. The CDR3 coding sequence is TGTGCCAGCAGTTTAGCCGAGCTCTACACTGAAGCTTTCTTT. This gives the protein CASSLAELYTEAFF.